The rows below give T cell receptor beta chains drawn from one sample of a study of vaccination and CD4 T cells after COVID-19. TCRdb independently ran MiXCR on the PCR reads; one entry per CDR3 protein. The sample lists more than 15,000 distinct CDR3 sequences, under 30% occurring once. For these TCRs, the target antigens are not known. The sequenced sample consisted of cultured CD4+ T cells from blood. Every receptor here comes from a human donor with COVID-19. CDR3s include the opening cysteine and the closing phenylalanine or tryptophan. The order of the fields is V gene, D gene, CDR3 protein. A D gene is named only where the DNA matches it firmly.

TRBV20-1 | NA | CSARDRRQETQYF
TRBV20-1 | NA | CSASTFQAGETQYF
TRBV5-1 | NA | CASSPLGGAGTEAFF
TRBV12-3/TRBV12-4 | TRBD1 | CASSWGQGSNQPQHF
TRBV9 | TRBD1 | CASMAGGADTQYF
TRBV7-6 | TRBD1 | CASSLGPGQSYEQYF
TRBV15 | NA | CATSRVEGSGANVLTF
TRBV5-1 | TRBD1 | CASSIGTGSEAFF
TRBV5-4 | TRBD1 | CASSFTGVGGYTF
TRBV30 | NA | CAWSVPVPYSGNTIYF
TRBV7-8 | NA | CASSPLPGRTQPQHF
TRBV7-2 | NA | CASSNLRESTEAFF
TRBV5-1 | TRBD1 | CASSSGQGATGELFF
TRBV6-2/TRBV6-3 | NA | CASSYGPGDRSPLHF
TRBV19 | TRBD1 | CASRGQGFQPQHF
TRBV5-4 | TRBD1 | CASSSGQGTYGYTF
TRBV20-1 | NA | CSAREGRVNTGELFF
TRBV5-8 | TRBD1 | CASSLPRRGRSETQYF
TRBV19 | TRBD2 | CASSMRGGGYQETQYF
TRBV12-3/TRBV12-4 | TRBD1 | CASSLEGQGWTKNIQYF
TRBV11-2 | NA | CASSPSSGSGNTEAFF
TRBV20-1 | NA | CSARAETGTGELFF
TRBV30 | NA | CAWSASVNQPQHF
TRBV4-1 | NA | CASSQPSYEEQFF
TRBV11-3 | TRBD2 | CASSLVISGGSTDTQYF
TRBV5-6 | NA | CASSSRDLVSDTQYF
TRBV7-9 | TRBD1 | CASSPGQGNSPLHF
TRBV7-2 | TRBD2 | CASSPPVGGVDTQYF
TRBV24-1 | TRBD1 | CATRDRFTDTQYF
TRBV6-1 | NA | CASIIRGGSNQPQHF
TRBV6-1 | TRBD1 | CASHDRAGANVLTF
TRBV5-1 | TRBD1 | CASSSRSGTGGYEQYF
TRBV7-7 | NA | CASSAGEYNEQFF
TRBV5-8 | TRBD1 | CASSAGQGVLRAKNIQYF
TRBV6-1 | NA | CASTSRRGGRHEQYF
TRBV29-1 | NA | CSVGVGQLDEQYF
TRBV6-1 | NA | CASSESPGVQYF
TRBV5-1 | NA | CASSLRGGGDTQYF
TRBV30 | NA | CALSPQPQYF
TRBV5-1 | NA | CASSPGDKSDEQYF
TRBV12-3/TRBV12-4 | NA | CASSLGQGIGEKLFF
TRBV6-5 | TRBD1 | CASSWDRQTGQPQHF
TRBV6-1 | TRBD1 | CASRGGTGAYEQYF
TRBV12-5 | NA | CARYSETGELFF
TRBV7-3 | NA | CASSFGTGTGEQFF
TRBV25-1 | TRBD1 | CASTQTGSSYEQYF
TRBV5-5 | NA | CASSLNTDTQYF